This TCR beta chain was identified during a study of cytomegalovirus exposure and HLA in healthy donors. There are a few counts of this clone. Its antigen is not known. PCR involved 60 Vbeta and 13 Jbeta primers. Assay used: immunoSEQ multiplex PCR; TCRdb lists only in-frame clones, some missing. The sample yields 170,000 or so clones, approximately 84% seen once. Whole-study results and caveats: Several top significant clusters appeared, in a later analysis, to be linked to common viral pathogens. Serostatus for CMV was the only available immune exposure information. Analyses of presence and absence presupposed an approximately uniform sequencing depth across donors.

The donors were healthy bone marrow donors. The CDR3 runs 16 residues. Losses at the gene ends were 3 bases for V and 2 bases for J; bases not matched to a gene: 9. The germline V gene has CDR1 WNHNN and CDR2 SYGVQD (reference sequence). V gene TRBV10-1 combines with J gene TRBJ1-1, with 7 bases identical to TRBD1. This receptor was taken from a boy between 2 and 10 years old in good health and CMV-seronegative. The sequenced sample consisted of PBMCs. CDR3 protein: CASSDFKYRGNTEAFF. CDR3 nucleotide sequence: TGCGCCAGCAGTGATTTTAAGTACAGGGGAAACACTGAAGCTTTCTTT.